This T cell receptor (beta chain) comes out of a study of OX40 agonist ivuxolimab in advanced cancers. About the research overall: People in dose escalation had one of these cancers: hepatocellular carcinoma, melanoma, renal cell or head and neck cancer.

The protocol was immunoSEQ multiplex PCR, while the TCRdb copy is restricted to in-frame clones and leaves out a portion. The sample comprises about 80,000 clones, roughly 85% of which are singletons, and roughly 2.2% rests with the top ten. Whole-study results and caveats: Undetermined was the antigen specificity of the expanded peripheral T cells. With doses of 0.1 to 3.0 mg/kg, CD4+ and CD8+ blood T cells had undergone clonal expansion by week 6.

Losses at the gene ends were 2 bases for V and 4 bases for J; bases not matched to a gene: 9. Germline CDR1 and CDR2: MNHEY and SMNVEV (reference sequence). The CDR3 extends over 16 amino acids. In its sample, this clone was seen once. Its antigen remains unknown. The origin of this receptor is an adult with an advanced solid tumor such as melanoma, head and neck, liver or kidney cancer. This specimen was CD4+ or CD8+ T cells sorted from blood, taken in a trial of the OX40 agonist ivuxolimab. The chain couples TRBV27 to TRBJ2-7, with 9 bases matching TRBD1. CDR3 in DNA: TGTGCCAGCAGTTTAATTAGCCCGGGACAGGGATACGAGCAGTACTTC. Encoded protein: CASSLISPGQGYEQYF.